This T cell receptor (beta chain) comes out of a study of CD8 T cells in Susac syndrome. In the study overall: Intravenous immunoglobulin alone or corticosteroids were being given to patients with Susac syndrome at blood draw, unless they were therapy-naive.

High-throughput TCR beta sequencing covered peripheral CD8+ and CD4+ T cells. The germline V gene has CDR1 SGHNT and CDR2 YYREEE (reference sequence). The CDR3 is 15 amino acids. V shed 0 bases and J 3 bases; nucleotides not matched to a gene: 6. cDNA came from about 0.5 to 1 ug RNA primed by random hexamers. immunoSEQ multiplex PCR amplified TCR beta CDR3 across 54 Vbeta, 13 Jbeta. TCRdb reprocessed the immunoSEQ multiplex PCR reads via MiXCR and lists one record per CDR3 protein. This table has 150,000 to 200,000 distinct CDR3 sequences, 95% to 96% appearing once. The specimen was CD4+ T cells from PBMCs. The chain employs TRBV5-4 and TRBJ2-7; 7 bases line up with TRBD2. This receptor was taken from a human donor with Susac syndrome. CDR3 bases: TGTGCCAGCAGCTTGGCGGCTAGCGGACACTACGAGCAGTACTTC. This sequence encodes CASSLAASGHYEQYF.